A single sample gave rise to the 2 T cell receptor beta chains below, sequenced in a study of shared clonotypes between healthy human individuals. Clones were sequenced by immunoSEQ multiplex PCR, and TCRdb holds only the in-frame ones, with some missing. The top ten clones hold around 1.5% of a sample with some 1 million clones, around 74% of them seen once. Sequenced: memory CD4+ T cells sorted from blood. Subset given: CD45RA-negative fraction. Source of these receptors: a young man in good health.

CDR3 region: CASSKQGAGNEQFF. The CDR3 bases are TGTGCCAGCAGTAAGCAGGGGGCGGGCAATGAGCAGTTCTTC. This rearrangement joins TRBV6-4 to TRBJ2-1; 8 bases align to TRBD1. Trimming removed 5 bases from V and 6 bases from J; junction bases left unmatched: 6. The CDR3 is 14 amino acids. Germline V CDR1 and CDR2: MRHNA, SNTAGT.

The chain uses TRBV19 and TRBJ2-6; D uncertain. Germline CDR1 LNHDA, CDR2 SQIVND (reference sequence). The CDR3 covers 15 residues. V lost 8 bases, J lost 0 bases, and 11 bases lay in between. CDR3: CASSSSGSGANVLTF. The CDR3 DNA sequence: TGTGCCAGTTCATCCTCAGGCTCTGGGGCCAACGTCCTGACTTTC.